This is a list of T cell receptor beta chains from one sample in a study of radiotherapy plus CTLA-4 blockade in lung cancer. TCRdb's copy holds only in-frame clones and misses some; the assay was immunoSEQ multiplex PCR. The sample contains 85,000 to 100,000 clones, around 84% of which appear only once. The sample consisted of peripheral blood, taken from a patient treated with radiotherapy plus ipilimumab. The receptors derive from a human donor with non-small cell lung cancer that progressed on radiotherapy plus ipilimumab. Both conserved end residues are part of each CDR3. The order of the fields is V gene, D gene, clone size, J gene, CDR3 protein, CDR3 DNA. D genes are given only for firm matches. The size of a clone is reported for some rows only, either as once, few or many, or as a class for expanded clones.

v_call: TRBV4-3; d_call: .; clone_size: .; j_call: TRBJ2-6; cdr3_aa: CASTRARGRSGANVLTF; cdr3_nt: TGCGCCAGCACCCGGGCCCGGGGAAGGTCTGGGGCCAACGTCCTGACTTTC
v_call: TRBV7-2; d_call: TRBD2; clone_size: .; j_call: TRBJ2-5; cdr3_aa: CASGTGGFETQYF; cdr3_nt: TGTGCCAGCGGAACGGGAGGGTTTGAGACCCAGTACTTC
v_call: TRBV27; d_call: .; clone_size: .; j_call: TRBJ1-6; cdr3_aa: CASQGGGRGGSPLHF; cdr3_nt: TGTGCCAGCCAGGGAGGGGGACGGGGGGGATCACCCCTCCACTTT
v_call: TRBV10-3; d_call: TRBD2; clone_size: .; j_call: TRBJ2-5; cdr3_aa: CAISDWSSGAQETQYF; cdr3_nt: TGTGCCATCAGTGATTGGTCTAGCGGAGCCCAAGAGACCCAGTACTTC
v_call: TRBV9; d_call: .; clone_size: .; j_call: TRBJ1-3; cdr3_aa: CASSATGGGNTIYF; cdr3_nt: TGTGCCAGCAGCGCCACCGGGGGTGGAAACACCATATATTTT
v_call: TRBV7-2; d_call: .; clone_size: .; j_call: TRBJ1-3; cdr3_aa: CASSPEGFSGNTIYF; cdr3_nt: TGTGCCAGCAGCCCAGAGGGATTCTCTGGAAACACCATATATTTT
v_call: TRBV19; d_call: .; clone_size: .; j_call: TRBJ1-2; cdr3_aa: CASRPRRDYGYTF; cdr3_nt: TGTGCCAGTAGGCCCAGGAGGGACTATGGCTACACCTTC
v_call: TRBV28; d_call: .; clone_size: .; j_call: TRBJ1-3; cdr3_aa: CASSLFAESGNTIYF; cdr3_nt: TGTGCCAGCAGTTTATTCGCAGAGTCGGGAAACACCATATATTTT
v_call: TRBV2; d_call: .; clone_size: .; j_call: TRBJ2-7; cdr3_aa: CASSPIGPLLF; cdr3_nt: TGTGCCAGCAGCCCCATCGGTCCCCTGTTGTTC
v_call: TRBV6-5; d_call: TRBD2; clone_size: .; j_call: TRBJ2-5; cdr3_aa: CASSYSGVSGGETQYF; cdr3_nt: TGTGCCAGCAGTTACTCGGGCGTCTCGGGGGGAGAGACCCAGTACTTC
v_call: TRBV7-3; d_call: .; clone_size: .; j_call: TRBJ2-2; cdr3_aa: CASSLETGELFF; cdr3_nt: TGTGCCAGCAGCTTAGAAACCGGGGAGCTGTTTTTT
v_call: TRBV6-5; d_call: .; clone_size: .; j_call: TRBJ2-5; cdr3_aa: CASSYGGQETQYF; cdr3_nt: TGTGCCAGCAGTTACGGGGGGCAAGAGACCCAGTACTTC
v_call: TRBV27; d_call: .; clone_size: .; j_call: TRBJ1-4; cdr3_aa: CASSLGGSYEKLFF; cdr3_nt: TGTGCCAGCAGTTTGGGAGGCTCATATGAAAAACTGTTTTTT
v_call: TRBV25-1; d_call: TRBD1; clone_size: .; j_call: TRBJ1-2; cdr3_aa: CASSEVGQGASGYTF; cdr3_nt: TGTGCCAGCAGTGAAGTGGGACAGGGGGCAAGTGGCTACACCTTC
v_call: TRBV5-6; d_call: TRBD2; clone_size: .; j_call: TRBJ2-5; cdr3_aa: CASSLDPSGTSGYF; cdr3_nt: TGTGCCAGCAGCTTGGACCCCTCCGGGACTAGCGGATACTTC
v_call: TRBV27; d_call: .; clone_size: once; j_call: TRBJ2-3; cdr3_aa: CASSPPTTRIRTDTQYF; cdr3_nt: TGTGCCAGCAGTCCCCCGACCACAAGGATCCGCACAGATACGCAGTATTTT
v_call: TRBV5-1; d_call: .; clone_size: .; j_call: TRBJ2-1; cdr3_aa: CASSSNSYNEQFF; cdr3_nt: TGCGCCAGCAGCTCGAACTCCTACAATGAGCAGTTCTTC
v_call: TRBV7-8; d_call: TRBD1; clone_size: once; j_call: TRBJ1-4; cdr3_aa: CASSRQGINEKLFF; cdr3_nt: TGTGCCAGCAGCCGACAGGGGATTAATGAAAAACTGTTTTTT
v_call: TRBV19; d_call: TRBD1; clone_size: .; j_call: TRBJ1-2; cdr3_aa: CASSGPGQGNYGYTF; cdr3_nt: TGTGCCAGTAGCGGACCGGGACAGGGTAACTATGGCTACACCTTC
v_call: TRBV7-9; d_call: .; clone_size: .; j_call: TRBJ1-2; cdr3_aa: CASSPRSLVDYGYTF; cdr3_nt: TGTGCCAGCAGCCCCCGGAGCCTAGTTGACTATGGCTACACCTTC
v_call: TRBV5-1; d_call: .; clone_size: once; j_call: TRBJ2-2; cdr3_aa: CASSLDGGADGELFF; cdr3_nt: TGCGCCAGCAGCTTGGACGGGGGCGCTGACGGGGAGCTGTTTTTT
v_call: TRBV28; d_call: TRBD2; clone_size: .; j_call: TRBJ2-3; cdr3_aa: CASRGLAAPTDTQYF; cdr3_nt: TGTGCCAGCAGGGGCCTAGCGGCACCCACAGATACGCAGTATTTT
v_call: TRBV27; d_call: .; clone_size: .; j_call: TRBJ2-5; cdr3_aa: CASSFRSGMETQYF; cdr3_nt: TGTGCCAGCAGTTTCAGGTCTGGAATGGAGACCCAGTACTTC
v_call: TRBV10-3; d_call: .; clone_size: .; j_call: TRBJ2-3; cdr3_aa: CAISESTGGGTDTQYF; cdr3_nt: TGTGCCATCAGTGAGTCGACGGGGGGCGGCACAGATACGCAGTATTTT
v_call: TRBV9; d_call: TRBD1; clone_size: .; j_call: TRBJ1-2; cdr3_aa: CASSGQGPGFNYGYTF; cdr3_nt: TGTGCCAGCAGCGGACAGGGGCCCGGTTTTAACTATGGCTACACCTTC
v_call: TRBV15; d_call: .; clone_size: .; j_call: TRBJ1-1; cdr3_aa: CPGPNAFF; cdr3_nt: TGTCCTGGTCCCAACGCTTTCTTT
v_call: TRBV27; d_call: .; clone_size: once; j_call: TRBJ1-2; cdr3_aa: CASSSPQAPGYGYTF; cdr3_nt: TGTGCCAGCAGTTCACCTCAGGCGCCGGGCTATGGCTACACCTTC
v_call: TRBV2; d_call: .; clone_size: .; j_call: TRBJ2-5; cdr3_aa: CASSGTREETQYF; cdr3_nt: TGTGCCAGCAGTGGCACCAGGGAAGAGACCCAGTACTTC
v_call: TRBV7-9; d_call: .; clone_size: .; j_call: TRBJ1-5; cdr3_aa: CASSSEGQPQHF; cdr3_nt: TGTGCCAGCAGTTCTGAGGGCCAGCCCCAGCATTTT
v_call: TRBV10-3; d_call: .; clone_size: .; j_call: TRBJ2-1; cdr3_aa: CAISEGAGRFF; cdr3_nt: TGTGCCATCAGTGAGGGGGCGGGTCGGTTCTTC
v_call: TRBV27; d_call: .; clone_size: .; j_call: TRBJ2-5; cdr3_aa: CASSRAVMEETQYF; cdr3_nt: TGTGCCAGCAGTCGAGCGGTAATGGAGGAGACCCAGTACTTC
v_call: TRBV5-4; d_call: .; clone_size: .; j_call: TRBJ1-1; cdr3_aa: CASSPDLLNTEAFF; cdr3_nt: TGTGCCAGCAGCCCGGACCTATTGAACACTGAAGCTTTCTTT
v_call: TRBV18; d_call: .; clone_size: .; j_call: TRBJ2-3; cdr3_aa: CASSSTDTQYF; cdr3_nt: TGTGCCAGCTCATCCACAGATACGCAGTATTTT
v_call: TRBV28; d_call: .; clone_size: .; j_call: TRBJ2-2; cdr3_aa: CASRTTQVIGTGELFF; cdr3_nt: TGTGCCAGCAGGACTACCCAGGTTATCGGGACCGGGGAGCTGTTTTTT
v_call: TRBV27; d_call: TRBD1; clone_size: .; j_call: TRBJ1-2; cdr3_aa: CASSSTGIGGYTF; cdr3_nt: TGTGCCAGCAGTTCGACAGGGATCGGTGGCTACACCTTC
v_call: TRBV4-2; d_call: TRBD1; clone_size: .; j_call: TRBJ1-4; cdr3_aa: CASSQEGTGGGEKLFF; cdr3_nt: TGTGCCAGCAGCCAAGAAGGGACAGGGGGCGGCGAAAAACTGTTTTTT
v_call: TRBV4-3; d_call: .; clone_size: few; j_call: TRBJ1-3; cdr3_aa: CASSQDLAFSGNTIYF; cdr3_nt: TGCGCCAGCAGCCAAGATTTAGCTTTCTCTGGAAACACCATATATTTT
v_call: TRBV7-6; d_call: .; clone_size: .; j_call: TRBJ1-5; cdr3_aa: CASSLYGGSSNQPQHF; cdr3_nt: TGTGCCAGCAGCTTATATGGGGGTTCAAGCAATCAGCCCCAGCATTTT
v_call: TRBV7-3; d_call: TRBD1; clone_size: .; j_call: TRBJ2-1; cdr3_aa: CASSPSQGVGYNEQFF; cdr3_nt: TGTGCCAGCAGCCCCAGCCAGGGGGTAGGATACAATGAGCAGTTCTTC
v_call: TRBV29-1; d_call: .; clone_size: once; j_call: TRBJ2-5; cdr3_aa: CSVIWVEGETQYF; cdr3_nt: TGCAGCGTCATCTGGGTTGAGGGGGAGACCCAGTACTTC
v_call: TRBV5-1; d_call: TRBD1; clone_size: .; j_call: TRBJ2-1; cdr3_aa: CASHNTLQGANEQFF; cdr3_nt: TGCGCCAGCCATAATACTTTGCAGGGGGCGAATGAGCAGTTCTTC
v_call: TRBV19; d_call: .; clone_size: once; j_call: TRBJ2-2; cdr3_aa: CASSVQGGTGELFF; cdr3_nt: TGTGCCAGTAGTGTCCAGGGTGGCACCGGGGAGCTGTTTTTT
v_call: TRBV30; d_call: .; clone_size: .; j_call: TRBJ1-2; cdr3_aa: CAWSTFNYGYTF; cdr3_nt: TGTGCCTGGAGTACATTTAACTATGGCTACACCTTC
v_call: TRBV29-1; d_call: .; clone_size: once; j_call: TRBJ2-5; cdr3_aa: CSVGFRQETQYF; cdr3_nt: TGCAGCGTTGGGTTTAGACAAGAGACCCAGTACTTC
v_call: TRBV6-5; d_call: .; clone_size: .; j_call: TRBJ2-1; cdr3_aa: CASSPGRGYNEQFF; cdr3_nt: TGTGCCAGCAGCCCTGGACGGGGCTACAATGAGCAGTTCTTC
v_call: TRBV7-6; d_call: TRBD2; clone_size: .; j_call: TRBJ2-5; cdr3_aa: CASSLPSGTQETQYF; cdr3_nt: TGTGCCAGCAGCTTACCTAGCGGGACCCAAGAGACCCAGTACTTC
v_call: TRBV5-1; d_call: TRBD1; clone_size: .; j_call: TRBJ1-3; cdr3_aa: CASSPGTGRGNTIYF; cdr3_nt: TGCGCCAGCAGCCCTGGGACAGGGCGGGGAAACACCATATATTTT
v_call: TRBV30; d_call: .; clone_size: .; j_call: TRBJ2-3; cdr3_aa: CAWSAGVRDTQYF; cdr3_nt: TGTGCCTGGAGTGCGGGGGTGCGAGATACGCAGTATTTT
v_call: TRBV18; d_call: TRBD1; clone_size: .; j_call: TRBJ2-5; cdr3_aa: CASSGQGQPGETQYF; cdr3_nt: TGTGCCAGCTCAGGACAGGGGCAACCAGGGGAGACCCAGTACTTC